Each of the 24 T cell receptor beta chains below was sequenced from the same sample in a study of Graves' ophthalmopathy and Graves' hyperthyroidism. Researchers took RNA transcripts and amplified TCR beta CDR3 regions from them. HTBI-primed first-round RT-PCR preceded second-round multiplex PCR. TCRdb reanalysed the multiplex PCR reads using MiXCR and keeps one entry per CDR3 protein. In the table there are 740,000 or so distinct CDR3 sequences, roughly 40% of which are singletons. The sample taken for sequencing was peripheral blood. These receptors were taken from an adult man with Graves' ophthalmopathy.

The genes are TRBV29-1 and TRBJ2-7, with D unclear. CDR1 SQVTM and CDR2 ANQGSEA come from the germline V gene. The V end lost 4 bases, the J end lost 5 bases, and 12 bases lay between the germline ends. CDR3 length equals 12 residues. The CDR3 region is CSVVLQLDEQYF. The CDR3 DNA reads TGCAGCGTTGTATTACAGCTGGACGAGCAGTACTTC.

The V call is TRBV11-2, the J call TRBJ1-2; the match to TRBD1 covers 8 bases. CDR1 SGHAT and CDR2 FQNNGV come from the germline V gene. V shed 4 bases and J 7 bases; nucleotides not matched to a gene: 5. The CDR3 has 13 residues. This CDR3 is CASSSRGLFGYTF. The CDR3 nucleotides read TGTGCCAGCAGCTCCAGGGGGCTGTTTGGCTACACCTTC.

The V gene is TRBV24-1, the J gene TRBJ1-5; 10 bases agree with TRBD1. There are 15 residues in the CDR3. Germline trimming cut 11 bases from V and 5 bases from J; bases unmatched to any gene: 11. The germline V gene encodes CDR1 KGHDR and CDR2 SFDVKD. The CDR3 region is CASRRSGTGDQPQHF. The CDR3 coding sequence is TGTGCCAGCAGACGGTCCGGGACAGGGGATCAGCCCCAGCATTTT.

This chain joins TRBV6-2 or TRBV6-3 and TRBJ2-7, with D tentatively TRBD2 (5 bases). CDR3 length equals 15 residues. The V end was cut by 6 bases, the J end by 5 bases, with 20 bases between. CDR1 MNHEY and CDR2 SVGEGT come from the germline V gene. The CDR3 DNA is TGTGCCAGCAGCCCATGGGTCCGGGGAGCCGACGAGCAGTACTTC. Translating gives CASSPWVRGADEQYF.

The sample holds a few counts of this clonotype. The chain employs TRBV5-1 and TRBJ2-5, with TRBD2 identical over 14 bases. Trimming took 3 bases from V and 1 from J; bases not matched to a gene: 8. The germline gives CDR1 SGHRS, CDR2 YFSETQ. The CDR3 has 18 residues. The CDR3 DNA reads as TGCGCCAGCAGCTCCCAGACTAGCGGGAGGGTGGGCCAAGAGACCCAGTACTTC. It is translated as CASSSQTSGRVGQETQYF.

This clonotype has a handful of counts. The V call is TRBV20-1, the J call TRBJ1-1, with D possibly matching TRBD1 (6 bases). The CDR3 length is 14 residues. Germline V CDR1 and CDR2: DFQATT, SNEGSKA (reference sequence). V dropped 0 bases and J dropped 6 bases, with 14 bases sitting between them. The CDR3 DNA follows: TGCAGTGCTAGAGATTCGGGGGGCACGTCTGAAGCTTTCTTT. This codes for CSARDSGGTSEAFF.

The chain joins TRBV5-5 to TRBJ1-4; 7 nucleotides agree with TRBD1. The CDR3 runs 14 residues. Germline loops: CDR1 SGHKS, CDR2 YYEKEE (reference sequence). V was pared by 4 bases and J by 7 bases, with 7 bases of the junction left unmatched. The CDR3 bases are TGTGCCAGCAGCCCGGACAGGCGGGGTGAAAAACTGTTTTTT. Its protein product is CASSPDRRGEKLFF.

The chain employs TRBV7-9 and TRBJ2-3; 7 nucleotides match TRBD2. CDR3 length: 14 residues. J lost 0 bases, V lost 3 bases, and 0 bases had no gene match. Germline loops: CDR1 SEHNR, CDR2 FQNEAQ (reference sequence). CDR3 nucleotides: TGTGCCAGCAGCTTGACTAGCAGCACAGATACGCAGTATTTT. Protein: CASSLTSSTDTQYF.

This clonotype was picked up many times. The chain links TRBV14 to TRBJ1-3, with unresolved D. Germline values: CDR1 SGHDN, CDR2 FVKESK. The CDR3 runs to 16 residues. V lost 1 base and J 1 base, leaving 11 bases between the germline ends. The CDR3 coding sequence is TGTGCCAGCAGCCAAGGTTCAGAAAGATCTGGAAACACCATATATTTT. Encoded protein: CASSQGSERSGNTIYF.

There are many counts of this clonotype. V and J are TRBV11-2 and TRBJ1-6, with D possibly matching TRBD1 (5 bases). The CDR3 is made up of 17 amino acids. The V gene's germline CDR1 is SGHAT and CDR2 FQNNGV. V gave up 2 bases and J gave up 7 bases, with 18 bases separating them. CDR3 region: CASSLLSRPRENSPLHF. The CDR3 bases are TGTGCCAGCAGCTTACTCTCTCGCCCCAGGGAAAATTCACCCCTCCACTTT.

On this clonotype: An end of the junction differs from the germline gene, which may be a read error. The J gene is TRBJ2-7, the V gene TRBV7-9, with 10 bases identical to TRBD1. Germline V gene sequence: CDR1 SEHNR, CDR2 FQNEAQ (reference sequence). There are 17 residues in the CDR3. The CDR3 is CASSGTKTGGTTYEQCF. CDR3 DNA: TGTGCCAGCAGCGGAACCAAGACAGGGGGCACAACCTACGAGCAGTGCTTC.

This clonotype was seen repeatedly, ten times or more. V is TRBV7-2 and J is TRBJ1-3; TRBD1 matches 7 bases. J was trimmed by 3 bases and V by 5 bases; bases with no gene match: 4. The germline V gene has CDR1 SGHTA and CDR2 FQGNSA. CDR3 size: 14 residues. This CDR3 is CASSQDRVGNTIYF. Written as DNA, the CDR3 is TGTGCCAGCAGCCAAGACAGGGTTGGAAACACCATATATTTT. Filled out from reference TRBV7-2 and TRBJ1-3, the complete variable domain reads GAGVSQSPSNKVTEKGKDVELRCDPISGHTALYWYRQSLGQGLEFLIYFQGNSAPDKSGLPSDRFSAERTGGSVSTLTIQRTQQEDSAVYLCASSQDRVGNTIYFGEGSWLTVV.

The V gene is TRBV5-4, the J gene TRBJ2-3; D is perhaps TRBD2 (5 bases). The CDR3 length is 11 residues. In germline, CDR1 is SGHNT, CDR2 YYREEE (reference sequence). V dropped 9 bases and J dropped 4 bases, with 9 bases sitting between them. The DNA of the CDR3 is TGTGCCACCCTAGCCTCAGATACGCAGTATTTT. Amino acids: CATLASDTQYF.

This clonotype was found many times. The gene calls are TRBV7-9 and TRBJ1-1; weak D call: TRBD1 (5 bases). The germline gives CDR1 SEHNR, CDR2 FQNEAQ (reference sequence). The CDR3 runs to 13 residues. V gave up 4 bases and J gave up 0 bases, with 6 bases separating them. The DNA of the CDR3 is TGTGCCAGCAGCTCCAGGGTGAACACTGAAGCTTTCTTT. Translated, it gives CASSSRVNTEAFF.

This chain uses TRBV19 with TRBJ1-5; TRBD1 might be the D (6 bases). The CDR3 consists of 14 residues. Trimming cost V 2 bases and J 5 bases, with 10 bases left between them. The germline V gene encodes CDR1 LNHDA and CDR2 SQIVND (reference sequence). In DNA, the CDR3 is TGTGCCAGTAGTATATCGGACAGCTATCAGCCCCAGCATTTT. As protein: CASSISDSYQPQHF.

A few counts support this clonotype. This rearrangement joins TRBV19 to TRBJ2-7; 10 nucleotides line up with TRBD2. Germline V gene sequence: CDR1 LNHDA, CDR2 SQIVND (reference sequence). The J segment lost 3 bases and the V segment lost 4 bases, leaving 6 bases of the junction unmatched. The CDR3 contains 15 residues. The CDR3 nucleotides are TGTGCCAGTAGTAACCCCGGGACTAGCGACTACGAGCAGTACTTC. It is translated as CASSNPGTSDYEQYF. The variable domain in full, with the rest retrieved from reference TRBV19 and TRBJ2-7, is DGGITQSPKYLFRKEGQNVTLSCEQNLNHDAMYWYRQDPGQGLRLIYYSQIVNDFQKGDIAEGYSVSREKKESFPLTVTSAQKNPTAFYLCASSNPGTSDYEQYFGPGTRLTVT.

This clonotype was seen a few times. This rearrangement joins TRBV20-1 to TRBJ1-5; D perhaps matches TRBD1 (6 bases). The CDR3 covers 15 residues. Per the germline V gene, CDR1 is DFQATT and CDR2 is SNEGSKA (reference sequence). V shed 7 bases and J shed 5 bases, with 21 bases lying between them. CDR3 region: CSVGDGGLADQPQHF. The DNA of the CDR3 is TGCAGTGTTGGAGATGGGGGCCTAGCTGATCAGCCCCAGCATTTT.

This clonotype turned up a few times. This chain connects TRBV11-1 to TRBJ2-7; D uncertain. Trimming pared 6 bases from V and 3 bases from J, leaving 15 bases between. The CDR3 contains 14 residues. The germline V gene has CDR1 SGHAT and CDR2 FQDESV (reference sequence). The CDR3 region is CASSSRLGSYEQYF. The CDR3 DNA reads TGTGCCAGCAGTTCTAGGCTGGGCAGCTACGAGCAGTACTTC.

The chain uses TRBV20-1 and TRBJ2-7; TRBD1 agrees at 9 bases. Germline CDR1 and CDR2: DFQATT and SNEGSKA (reference sequence). The CDR3 covers 15 residues. With 4 bases clipped from V and 4 bases from J, the junction kept 11 bases outside the gene matches. The CDR3 protein is CSAMRGTGIVYEQYF. As DNA, the CDR3 is TGCAGTGCTATGAGGGGGACAGGGATCGTTTACGAGCAGTACTTC.

Many counts were recorded for this clonotype. V and J are TRBV2 and TRBJ1-5; D gene unclear. The CDR3 loop spans 13 amino acids. CDR1 is SNHLY, CDR2 FYNNEI, per germline. The V gene lost 4 bases and the J gene lost 6 bases, with 10 bases spanning the gap. The DNA for the CDR3 is TGTGCCAGCAGTGGCGAGGGAGGTCAGCCCCAGCATTTT. Its protein product is CASSGEGGQPQHF.

The rearrangement joins TRBV2 to TRBJ2-2; 7 nucleotides line up with TRBD1. The CDR3 runs to 13 residues. V lost 10 bases, J lost 5 bases, and 7 bases stayed unmatched. Germline CDR1 and CDR2: SNHLY and FYNNEI. CDR3 bases: TGTGCCATCCGGGACAGTCAGACCGGGGAGCTGTTTTTT. Translation: CAIRDSQTGELFF.

The chain carries TRBV7-2 and TRBJ1-4; 9 bases line up with TRBD1. The V gene's germline CDR1 is SGHTA and CDR2 FQGNSA. The CDR3 covers 15 residues. The junction had 7 bases not matched to a gene; V was cut back by 5 bases and J by 6 bases. The CDR3 DNA sequence: TGTGCCAGCAGCGGCTCGGGACAGGGCGATGAAAAACTGTTTTTT. Its protein is CASSGSGQGDEKLFF.

Concerning this clonotype: A read error may explain this, as a much larger clone is one base away. The chain has TRBV11-1 and TRBJ2-6, with D unclear. In germline, CDR1 is SGHAT, CDR2 FQDESV (reference sequence). The CDR3 has 16 residues. Trimming left V 0 bases short and J 1 base short, with 7 bases between. The CDR3 spells CASSLARQSGANVLTF. CDR3 DNA: TGTGCCAGCAGCTTAGCGCGGCAGTCTGGGGCCAACGTCCTGACTTTC.

The CDR3 loop is CSVTTGLEAFF. The CDR3 bases are TGCAGCGTGACGACAGGACTTGAAGCTTTCTTT. The rearrangement uses TRBV29-1 and TRBJ1-1; TRBD1 is a possible D gene (6 bases). Germline V CDR1 and CDR2: SQVTM, ANQGSEA. V lost 6 bases, J lost 7 bases, and 12 bases lay in between. The length of the CDR3 is 11 residues. The full variable domain, with the rest looked up from reference TRBV29-1 and TRBJ1-1, is SAVISQKPSRDICQRGTSLTIQCQVDSQVTMMFWYRQQPGQSLTLIATANQGSEATYESGFVIDKFPISRPNLTFSTLTVSNMSPEDSSIYLCSVTTGLEAFFGQGTRLTVV.